Shown below are 8 T cell receptor beta chains from a single sample sequenced in a study of radiation and T cells in renal cell carcinoma. Time point in this sample: blood 2 weeks post-SBRT. As to treatment: 15 Gy SBRT to primary tumor, nephrectomy 4 weeks later. This table comes from immunoSEQ multiplex PCR, and its TCRdb copy is limited to in-frame clones, with some not included. This sample has about 150,000 clones; about nine tenths occur once, and the top ten carry roughly 13%. The input for sequencing was blood, taken from a patient whose treatment included radiotherapy and nephrectomy. These receptors were obtained from a woman aged 45 to 65 with renal cell carcinoma.

This rearrangement joins TRBV2 to TRBJ1-1; D is perhaps TRBD1 (5 bases). CDR3 size: 13 residues. Per the germline V gene, CDR1 is SNHLY and CDR2 is FYNNEI. V shed 4 bases and J shed 5 bases, with 11 bases lying between them. CDR3 loop: CASSGESGTEAFF. In nucleotides, the CDR3 is TGTGCCAGCAGTGGCGAGTCAGGGACTGAAGCTTTCTTT.

The J gene is TRBJ2-7, the V gene TRBV25-1; tentatively, D is TRBD2 (5 bases). V shed 9 bases and J shed 5 bases, with 14 bases lying between them. The V gene's germline CDR1 is MGHDK and CDR2 SYGVNS. The CDR3 runs to 12 residues. The DNA of the CDR3 is TGTGCCAGTGGGATAACCGGGAACGAGCAGTACTTC. It codes for CASGITGNEQYF.

The chain carries TRBV7-2 and TRBJ1-1; the D is unclear. The germline gives CDR1 SGHTA, CDR2 FQGNSA. V lost 1 base and J lost 1, with 10 bases in between. This CDR3 contains 15 residues. The CDR3 DNA is TGTGCCAGCAGCTTAGTTCGGGCTCCGAACACTGAAGCTTTCTTT. This codes for CASSLVRAPNTEAFF.

The gene calls are TRBV13 and TRBJ2-7; D is unclear. The CDR3 totals 15 residues. V lost 4 bases and J 0 bases, leaving 13 bases between the germline ends. Germline loops: CDR1 PRHDT, CDR2 FYEKMQ (reference sequence). The chain's CDR3 is CASSSGAASSYEQYF. The CDR3 DNA reads as TGTGCCAGCAGCTCAGGCGCAGCTAGCTCCTACGAGCAGTACTTC. Full variable domain (rest looked up from reference TRBV13 and TRBJ2-7): AAGVIQSPRHLIKEKRETATLKCYPIPRHDTVYWYQQGPGQDPQFLISFYEKMQSDKGSIPDRFSAQQFSDYHSELNMSSLELGDSALYFCASSSGAASSYEQYFGPGTRLTVT.

This clone has a single count. V is TRBV5-1 and J is TRBJ1-2; weak D call: TRBD1 (6 bases). Trimming cost V 6 bases and J 8 bases, with 20 bases left between them. The CDR3 sequence is 14 residues long. From germline, CDR1 is SGHRS and CDR2 YFSETQ. The CDR3 region has the DNA TGCGCCAGCACCGTGGCGGGTCATCAGGGGGGCTACACCTTC. It specifies CASTVAGHQGGYTF.

The genes are TRBV5-4 and TRBJ1-5; 8 positions match TRBD1. The length of the CDR3 is 14 residues. Trimming removed 4 bases from V and 3 bases from J; junction bases left unmatched: 3. The V gene's germline CDR1 is SGHNT and CDR2 YYREEE (reference sequence). The CDR3 sequence: CASSEQGDNQPQHF. As DNA, the CDR3 is TGTGCCAGCAGCGAACAGGGGGACAATCAGCCCCAGCATTTT.

The chain is built from TRBV6-5 and TRBJ2-3; 9 positions agree with TRBD2. Germline CDR1 MNHEY, CDR2 SVGAGI. Trimming removed 2 bases from V and 2 bases from J; junction bases left unmatched: 2. There are 15 residues in the CDR3. The CDR3 loop reads CASSYLAGFTDTQYF. The CDR3 bases are TGTGCCAGCAGTTACCTAGCGGGGTTCACAGATACGCAGTATTTT.

The chain has TRBV5-1 and TRBJ2-7; weak D call: TRBD1 (7 bases). CDR3 length: 15 residues. The germline V gene encodes CDR1 SGHRS and CDR2 YFSETQ. V lost 4 bases, J lost 6 bases, and 20 bases lay in between. CDR3 nucleotides: TGCGCCAGCAGCACAGACAGGGACTTCTCCGTCGAGCAGTACTTC. Translating it yields CASSTDRDFSVEQYF.